The sequence of this T cell receptor beta chain was determined in a study of T cell responses to AZD1222 COVID-19 vaccine. Broader study findings: Just a handful of people given AZD1222 tested seropositive at baseline. At 160-218 and 743-854, vaccine-associated CD4 TCRs were dominant, and they spanned spike. Targeting of unmutated variant regions was reportedly seen in nearly half of spike-specific TCRs.

Researchers grouped second doses given at about 4 or about 12 weeks into one pool. CDR1 is MNHEY, CDR2 SVGEGT, per germline. CDR3 size: 17 residues. Trimming took 6 bases from V and 0 from J, leaving 18 bases between them. Clones were read by immunoSEQ multiplex PCR, and TCRdb kept only the in-frame ones, dropping some. The data hold fewer than 85,000 clones, with roughly 85% observed a single time. Comments on this clone: Antigen unknown.

The chain couples TRBV6-2 or TRBV6-3 to TRBJ1-5; D ambiguous. The TCR was taken from an adult who received the AZD1222 COVID-19 vaccine. The source material was peripheral blood, sampled 28 days after the second AZD1222 dose. CDR3 bases: TGTGCCAGCAGCCTCCGAGGCAGTTACTATAGCAATCAGCCCCAGCATTTT. The encoded protein is CASSLRGSYYSNQPQHF.